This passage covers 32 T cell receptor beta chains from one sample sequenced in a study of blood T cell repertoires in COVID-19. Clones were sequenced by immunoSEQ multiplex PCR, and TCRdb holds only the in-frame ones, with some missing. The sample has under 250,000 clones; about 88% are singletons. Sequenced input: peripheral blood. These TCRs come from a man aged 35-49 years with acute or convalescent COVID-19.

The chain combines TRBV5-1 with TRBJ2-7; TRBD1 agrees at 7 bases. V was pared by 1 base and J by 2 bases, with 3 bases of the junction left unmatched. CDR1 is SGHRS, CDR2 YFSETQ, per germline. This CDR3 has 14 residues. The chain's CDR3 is CASSLWTGPYEQYF. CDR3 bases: TGCGCCAGCAGCTTGTGGACAGGCCCCTACGAGCAGTACTTC.

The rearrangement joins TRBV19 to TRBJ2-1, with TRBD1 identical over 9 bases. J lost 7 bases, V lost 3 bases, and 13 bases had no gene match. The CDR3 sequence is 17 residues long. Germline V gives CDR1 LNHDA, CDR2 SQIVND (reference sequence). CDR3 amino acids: CASSIPSGTGWGNEQFF. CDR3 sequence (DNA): TGTGCCAGTAGTATCCCTTCCGGGACAGGGTGGGGTAATGAGCAGTTCTTC.

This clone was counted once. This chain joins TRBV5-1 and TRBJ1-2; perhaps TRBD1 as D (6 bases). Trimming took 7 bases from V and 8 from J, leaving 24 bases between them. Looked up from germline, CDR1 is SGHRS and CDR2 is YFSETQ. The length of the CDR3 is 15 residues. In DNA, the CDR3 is TGCGCCAGCCGACTACCTGGGGGCATTCACGGGGGCTACACCTTC. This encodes CASRLPGGIHGGYTF.

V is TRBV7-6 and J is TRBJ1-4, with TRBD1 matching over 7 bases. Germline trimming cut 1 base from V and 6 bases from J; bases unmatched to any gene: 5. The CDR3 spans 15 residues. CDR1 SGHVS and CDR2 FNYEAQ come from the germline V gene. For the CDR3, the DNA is TGTGCCAGCAGCTTAGTTCGCAGGGGGGATGAAAAACTGTTTTTT. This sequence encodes CASSLVRRGDEKLFF.

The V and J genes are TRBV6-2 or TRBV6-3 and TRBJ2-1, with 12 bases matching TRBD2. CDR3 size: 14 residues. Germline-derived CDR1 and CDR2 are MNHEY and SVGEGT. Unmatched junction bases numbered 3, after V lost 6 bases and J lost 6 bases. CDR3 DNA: TGTGCCAGCAGCGGGACTAGCGGGTTCAATGAGCAGTTCTTC. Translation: CASSGTSGFNEQFF.

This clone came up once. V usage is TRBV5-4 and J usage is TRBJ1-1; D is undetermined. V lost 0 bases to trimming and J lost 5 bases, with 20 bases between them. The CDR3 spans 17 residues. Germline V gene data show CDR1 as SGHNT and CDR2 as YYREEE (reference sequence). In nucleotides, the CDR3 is TGTGCCAGCAGCTTGGATTGGACTACTAAGGTGGGAACTGAAGCTTTCTTT. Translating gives CASSLDWTTKVGTEAFF.

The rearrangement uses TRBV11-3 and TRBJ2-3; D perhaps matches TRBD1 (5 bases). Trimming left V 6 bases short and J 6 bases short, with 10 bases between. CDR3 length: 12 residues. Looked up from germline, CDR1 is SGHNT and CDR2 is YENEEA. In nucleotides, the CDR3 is TGTGCCAGCAGTAAAGGGGATGATACGCAGTATTTT. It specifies CASSKGDDTQYF.

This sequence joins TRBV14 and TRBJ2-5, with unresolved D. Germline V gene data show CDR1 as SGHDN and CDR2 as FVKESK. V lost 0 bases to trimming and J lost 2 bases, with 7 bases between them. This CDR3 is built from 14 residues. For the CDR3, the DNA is TGTGCCAGCAGCCAAGATCTAGTACAAGAGACCCAGTACTTC. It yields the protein CASSQDLVQETQYF.

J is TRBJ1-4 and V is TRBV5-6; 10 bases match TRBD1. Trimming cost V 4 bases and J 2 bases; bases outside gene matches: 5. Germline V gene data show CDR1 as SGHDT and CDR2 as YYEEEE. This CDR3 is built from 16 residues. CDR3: CASSQDRGLTNEKLFF. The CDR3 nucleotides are TGTGCCAGCAGCCAGGACAGGGGGTTGACTAATGAAAAACTGTTTTTT.

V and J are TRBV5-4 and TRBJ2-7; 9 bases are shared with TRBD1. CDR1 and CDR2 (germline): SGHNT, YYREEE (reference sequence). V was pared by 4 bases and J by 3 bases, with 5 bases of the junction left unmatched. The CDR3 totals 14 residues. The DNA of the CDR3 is TGTGCCAGCAGCCAGGGACAGGGAAACTACGAGCAGTACTTC. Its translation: CASSQGQGNYEQYF.

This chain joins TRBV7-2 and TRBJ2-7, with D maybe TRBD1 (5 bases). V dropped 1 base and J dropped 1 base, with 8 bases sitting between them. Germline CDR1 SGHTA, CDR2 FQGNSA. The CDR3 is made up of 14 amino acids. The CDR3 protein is CASSLVGPSYEQYF. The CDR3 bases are TGTGCCAGCAGCTTAGTGGGGCCTTCCTACGAGCAGTACTTC. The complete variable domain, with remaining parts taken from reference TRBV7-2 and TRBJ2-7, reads GAGVSQSPSNKVTEKGKDVELRCDPISGHTALYWYRQSLGQGLEFLIYFQGNSAPDKSGLPSDRFSAERTGGSVSTLTIQRTQQEDSAVYLCASSLVGPSYEQYFGPGTRLTVT.

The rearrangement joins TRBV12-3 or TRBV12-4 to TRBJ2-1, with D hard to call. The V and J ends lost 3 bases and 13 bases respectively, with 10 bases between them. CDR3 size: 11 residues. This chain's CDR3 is CASSFLASQFF. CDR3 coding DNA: TGTGCCAGCAGTTTTTTGGCATCCCAGTTCTTC.

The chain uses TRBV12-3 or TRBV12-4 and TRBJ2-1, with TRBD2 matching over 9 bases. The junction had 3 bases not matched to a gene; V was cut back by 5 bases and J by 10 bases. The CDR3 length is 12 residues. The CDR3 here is CASSERGAEQFF. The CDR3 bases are TGTGCCAGCAGTGAGCGGGGGGCCGAGCAGTTCTTC.

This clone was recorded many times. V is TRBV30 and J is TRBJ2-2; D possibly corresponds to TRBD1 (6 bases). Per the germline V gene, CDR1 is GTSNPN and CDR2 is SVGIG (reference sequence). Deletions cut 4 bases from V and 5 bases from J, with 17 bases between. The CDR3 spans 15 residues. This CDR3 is CAWTSGVSSTGELFF. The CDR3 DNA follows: TGTGCCTGGACGTCAGGGGTCTCTTCGACCGGGGAGCTGTTTTTT.

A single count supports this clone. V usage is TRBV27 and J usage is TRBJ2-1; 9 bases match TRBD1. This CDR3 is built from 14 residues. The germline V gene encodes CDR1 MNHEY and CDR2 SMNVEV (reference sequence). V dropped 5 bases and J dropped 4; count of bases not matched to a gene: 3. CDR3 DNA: TGTGCCAGCAGTAACGACAGGGGGTACAATGAGCAGTTCTTC. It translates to CASSNDRGYNEQFF.

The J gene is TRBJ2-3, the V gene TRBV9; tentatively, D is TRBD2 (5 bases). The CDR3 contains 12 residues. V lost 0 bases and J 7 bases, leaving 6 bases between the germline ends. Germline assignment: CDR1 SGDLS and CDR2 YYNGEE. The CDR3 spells CASSVAGNTQYF. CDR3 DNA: TGTGCCAGCAGCGTAGCCGGGAATACGCAGTATTTT.

This chain's CDR3 is CASSQDQLGEAFF. Here the CDR3 DNA reads TGCGCCAGCAGCCAAGATCAGTTGGGCGAAGCTTTCTTT. The rearrangement uses TRBV4-1 and TRBJ1-1; D ambiguous. CDR3 size: 13 residues. Trimming removed 0 bases at V and 8 bases at J, with 10 bases between. The germline CDR1 and CDR2 sequences are MGHRA and YSYEKL.

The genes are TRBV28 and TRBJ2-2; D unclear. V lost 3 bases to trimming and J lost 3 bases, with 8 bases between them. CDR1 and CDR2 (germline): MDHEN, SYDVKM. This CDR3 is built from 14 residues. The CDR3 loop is CASSLNRHTGELFF. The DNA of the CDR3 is TGTGCCAGCAGTTTGAACAGACACACCGGGGAGCTGTTTTTT.

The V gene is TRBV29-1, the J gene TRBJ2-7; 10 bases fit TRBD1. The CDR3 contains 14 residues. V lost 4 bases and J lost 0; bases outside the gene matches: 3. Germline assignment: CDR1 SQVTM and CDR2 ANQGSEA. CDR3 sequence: CSVGDRGASYEQYF. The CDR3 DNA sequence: TGCAGCGTTGGGGACAGGGGAGCCTCCTACGAGCAGTACTTC.

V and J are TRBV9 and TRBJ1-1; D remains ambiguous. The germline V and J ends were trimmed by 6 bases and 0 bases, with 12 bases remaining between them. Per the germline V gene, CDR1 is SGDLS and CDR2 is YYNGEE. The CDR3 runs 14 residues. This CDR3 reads CASTLLGVNTEAFF. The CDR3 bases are TGTGCCAGCACCCTGTTAGGAGTGAACACTGAAGCTTTCTTT.

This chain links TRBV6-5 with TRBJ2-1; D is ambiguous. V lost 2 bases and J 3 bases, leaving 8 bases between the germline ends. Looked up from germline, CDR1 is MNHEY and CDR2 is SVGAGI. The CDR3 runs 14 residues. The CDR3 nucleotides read TGTGCCAGCAGTTACAGCGCCTACTACAATGAGCAGTTCTTC. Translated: CASSYSAYYNEQFF.

CDR3 sequence: CASSYTGSYGYTF. The CDR3 nucleotides are TGTGCCAGCAGTTACACAGGATCATATGGCTACACCTTC. The chain is built from TRBV7-8 and TRBJ1-2; D perhaps matches TRBD1 (5 bases). Germline-derived CDR1 and CDR2 are SGHVS and FQNEAQ. The CDR3 covers 13 residues. V shed 6 bases and J shed 5 bases, with 13 bases lying between them.

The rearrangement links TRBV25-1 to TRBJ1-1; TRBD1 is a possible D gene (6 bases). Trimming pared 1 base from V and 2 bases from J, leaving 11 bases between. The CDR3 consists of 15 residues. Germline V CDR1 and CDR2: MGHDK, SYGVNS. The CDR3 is CASSELGQTNTEAFF. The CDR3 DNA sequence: TGTGCCAGCAGTGAATTAGGACAGACCAACACTGAAGCTTTCTTT.

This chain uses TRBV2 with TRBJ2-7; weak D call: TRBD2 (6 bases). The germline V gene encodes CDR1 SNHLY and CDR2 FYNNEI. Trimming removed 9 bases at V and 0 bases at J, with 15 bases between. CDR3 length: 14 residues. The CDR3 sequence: CASTHSGVSYEQYF. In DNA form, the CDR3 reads TGTGCCAGTACACATAGCGGCGTCTCCTACGAGCAGTACTTC. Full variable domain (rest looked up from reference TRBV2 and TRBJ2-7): EPEVTQTPSHQVTQMGQEVILRCVPISNHLYFYWYRQILGQKVEFLVSFYNNEISEKSEIFDDQFSVERPDGSNFTLKIRSTKLEDSAMYFCASTHSGVSYEQYFGPGTRLTVT.

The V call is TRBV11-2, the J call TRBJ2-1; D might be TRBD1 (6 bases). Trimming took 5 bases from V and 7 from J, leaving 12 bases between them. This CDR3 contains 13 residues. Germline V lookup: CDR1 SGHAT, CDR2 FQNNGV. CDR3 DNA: TGTGCCAGCAGCGCAAGCAGGGGTAATGAGCAGTTCTTC. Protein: CASSASRGNEQFF.

CDR3 nucleotides: TGTGCCAGTAGGACGAGCGCAGATACGCAGTATTTT. Translation gives CASRTSADTQYF. V is TRBV19 and J is TRBJ2-3; no clear D gene. The CDR3 runs 12 residues. Germline CDR1 LNHDA, CDR2 SQIVND (reference sequence). V was cut by 6 bases and J by 4 bases, with 8 bases left in between.

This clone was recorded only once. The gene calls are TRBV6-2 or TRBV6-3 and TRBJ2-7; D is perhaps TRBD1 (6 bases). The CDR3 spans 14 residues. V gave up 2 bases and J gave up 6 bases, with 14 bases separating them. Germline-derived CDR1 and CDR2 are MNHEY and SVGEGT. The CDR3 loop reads CASSYGARGSEQYF. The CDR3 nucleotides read TGTGCCAGCAGTTACGGGGCCAGGGGCTCCGAGCAGTACTTC.

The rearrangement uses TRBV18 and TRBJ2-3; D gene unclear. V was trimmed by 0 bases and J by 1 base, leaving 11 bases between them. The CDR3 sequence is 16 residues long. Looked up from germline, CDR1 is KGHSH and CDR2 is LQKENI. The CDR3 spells CASSPPGLVGTDTQYF. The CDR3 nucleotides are TGTGCCAGCTCACCACCCGGCCTAGTGGGCACAGATACGCAGTATTTT.

For the CDR3, the DNA is TGTGCCAGCGGGACAGGAGAGGGGACGGCTTTCTTT. It encodes CASGTGEGTAFF. V usage is TRBV12-3 or TRBV12-4 and J usage is TRBJ1-1; 8 nucleotides match TRBD1. V dropped 8 bases and J dropped 11; count of bases not matched to a gene: 10. The CDR3 totals 12 residues.

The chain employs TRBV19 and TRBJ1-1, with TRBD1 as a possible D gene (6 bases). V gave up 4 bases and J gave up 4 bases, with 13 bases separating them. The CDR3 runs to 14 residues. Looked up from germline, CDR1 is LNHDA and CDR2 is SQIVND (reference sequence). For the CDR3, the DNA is TGTGCCAGTAGTAGGATTGGACAGCTCACTGAAGCTTTCTTT. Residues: CASSRIGQLTEAFF.

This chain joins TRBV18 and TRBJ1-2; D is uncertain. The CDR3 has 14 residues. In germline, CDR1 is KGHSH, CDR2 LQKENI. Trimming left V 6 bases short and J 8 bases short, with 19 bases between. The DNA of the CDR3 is TGTGCCAGCTCGAAACCGGAGTCGGTATCCGGCTACACCTTC. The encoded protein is CASSKPESVSGYTF.

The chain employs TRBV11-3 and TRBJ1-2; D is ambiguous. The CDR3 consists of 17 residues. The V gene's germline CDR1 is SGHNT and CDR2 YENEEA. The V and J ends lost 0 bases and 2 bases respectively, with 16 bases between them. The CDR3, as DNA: TGTGCCAGCAGCTTAGATAAGGAGGGCCTGAGGAACTATGGCTACACCTTC. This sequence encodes CASSLDKEGLRNYGYTF.